This entry is about one T cell receptor (beta chain). What it recognizes is unknown. These data come from a study of T cell repertoires in cytomegalovirus infection. Overall study: It can be stated that public TCR beta signatures indicated CMV infection as well as a matching HLA type.

Study-wide results and caveats: The response measured ex vivo was dominated by TCR beta clonotypes (HLA-C-restricted and CMV-specific). Based on cumulative public TCR beta family frequency, carriers of CMV plus the relevant HLA were identified.

TCRdb itself ran the reads through MiXCR, one entry per CDR3 protein. The table includes a few hundred thousand distinct CDR3 sequences, about 30% detected once. The germline V gene encodes CDR1 LNHDA and CDR2 SQIVND (reference sequence). CDR3 length: 15 amino acids. Trimming stripped 1 base from V and 4 bases from J, with 11 bases between. The clonotype originates from a human donor in good health (CMV status not recorded). Some clones in this sample may be carry-over from other donors' samples. This chain uses TRBV19 with TRBJ1-3; no reliable D call. The sequencing input was PBMCs. The CDR3 DNA sequence: TGTGCCAGTAGTATAGTGGCAGCTTCGGGAAACACCATATATTTT. Residues: CASSIVAASGNTIYF.